These 32 T cell receptor beta chains were sequenced from one sample in a study of beta chain features in type 1 diabetes. The investigators reverse transcribed all of the isolated RNA, so they sequenced expressed TCRB transcripts. Generated by immunoSEQ multiplex PCR, the TCRdb table keeps only in-frame clones and is missing some. The profile shows a few hundred thousand clones, approximately 14% of them singletons. Sequencing input: central memory CD4+ T cells from blood. The origin of the receptors is a man aged 25-45 years in good health.

This clone was seen at least ten times. This sequence joins TRBV19 and TRBJ2-5, with D unclear. Germline V gene data show CDR1 as LNHDA and CDR2 as SQIVND (reference sequence). V lost 0 bases, J lost 10 bases, and 9 bases lay in between. CDR3 length: 12 residues. For the CDR3, the DNA is TGTGCCAGTAGTATAGATCGAGGTAACCAGTACTTC. Translation: CASSIDRGNQYF.

This clone came up a few times. This rearrangement joins TRBV5-1 to TRBJ2-5; D not resolved. Trimming removed 0 bases from V and 5 bases from J, with 11 bases in between. This CDR3 has 14 amino acids. CDR1 SGHRS and CDR2 YFSETQ come from the germline V gene. CDR3 residues: CASSLDGSSETQYF. The CDR3 coding sequence is TGCGCCAGCAGCTTGGACGGTAGCAGCGAGACCCAGTACTTC.

The chain employs TRBV7-3 and TRBJ2-3; 10 nucleotides match TRBD2. The V segment lost 5 bases and the J segment 5 bases; nucleotides outside the gene matches: 7. The CDR3 contains 15 residues. The germline V gene has CDR1 SGHTA and CDR2 FQGTGA. The CDR3 DNA reads as TGTGCCAGCAGCCAGGGACTAGCGATGATAGATACGCAGTATTTT. It is translated as CASSQGLAMIDTQYF.

V usage is TRBV10-3 and J usage is TRBJ2-5; TRBD2 agrees at 8 bases. The V gene's germline CDR1 is ENHRY and CDR2 SYGVKD. CDR3 size: 14 residues. Trimming took 2 bases from V and 3 from J; bases not matched to a gene: 2. The chain's CDR3 is CAISERGGEETQYF. The CDR3, as DNA: TGTGCCATCAGTGAGCGGGGGGGCGAAGAGACCCAGTACTTC.

The chain uses TRBV19 and TRBJ2-7, with no clear D. The germline V and J ends were trimmed by 3 bases and 2 bases, with 11 bases remaining between them. The CDR3 has 14 residues. Germline V gene data show CDR1 as LNHDA and CDR2 as SQIVND (reference sequence). The DNA for the CDR3 is TGTGCCAGTAGTATCACGGACGGTCCCTACGAGCAGTACTTC. This sequence encodes CASSITDGPYEQYF.

In DNA form, the CDR3 reads TGTGCCAGCAGCTTAGCGTTAAAGGGTTACACTGAAGCTTTCTTT. Translation gives CASSLALKGYTEAFF. The chain joins TRBV7-2 to TRBJ1-1; D is undetermined. Germline V gives CDR1 SGHTA, CDR2 FQGNSA. V was cut by 0 bases and J by 3 bases, with 11 bases left in between. The CDR3 extends over 15 amino acids. Full variable domain (outside the CDR3, taken from reference TRBV7-2 and TRBJ1-1): GAGVSQSPSNKVTEKGKDVELRCDPISGHTALYWYRQSLGQGLEFLIYFQGNSAPDKSGLPSDRFSAERTGGSVSTLTIQRTQQEDSAVYLCASSLALKGYTEAFFGQGTRLTVV.

The chain uses TRBV6-6 and TRBJ2-3, with D possibly being TRBD1 (5 bases). Germline V CDR1 and CDR2: MNHNY, SVGAGI (reference sequence). The CDR3 spans 12 residues. V was pared by 7 bases and J by 12 bases, with 17 bases between. The CDR3 protein is CASNIPGPGQYF. The CDR3 DNA sequence: TGTGCCAGCAATATCCCAGGGCCCGGCCAGTATTTT.

The rearrangement joins TRBV7-9 to TRBJ2-6; D unresolved. Trimming took 7 bases from V and 0 from J, leaving 10 bases between them. The CDR3 has 15 amino acids. In germline, CDR1 is SEHNR, CDR2 FQNEAQ (reference sequence). The CDR3 DNA sequence: TGTGCCAGCATTATAAGGAACTCTGGGGCCAACGTCCTGACTTTC. Residues: CASIIRNSGANVLTF.

This clone was counted a few times. The rearrangement joins TRBV7-9 to TRBJ2-2; D is unresolved. Germline CDR1 reads SEHNR; CDR2 reads FQNEAQ (reference sequence). Trimming left V 7 bases short and J 5 bases short, with 14 bases between. The CDR3 is made up of 14 amino acids. The CDR3 DNA reads TGTGCCAGCACCCCTAGTCACGTAACCGGGGAGCTGTTTTTT. Protein product: CASTPSHVTGELFF.

This chain connects TRBV6-1 to TRBJ2-7, with TRBD1 identical over 7 bases. Germline assignment: CDR1 MNHNS and CDR2 SASEGT. CDR3 length equals 12 residues. J gave up 4 bases and V 7 bases, and 4 bases lay outside the gene matches. CDR3 residues: CASTGTAYEQYF. Here the CDR3 DNA reads TGTGCCAGCACTGGGACAGCTTACGAGCAGTACTTC.

V and J are TRBV6-1 and TRBJ2-1; possibly TRBD2 for D (5 bases). Germline V CDR1 and CDR2: MNHNS, SASEGT. V was trimmed by 7 bases and J by 1 base, leaving 14 bases between them. This CDR3 region has 15 residues. CDR3: CASKEGVGSYNEQFF. The DNA for the CDR3 is TGTGCCAGCAAAGAGGGAGTGGGGTCCTACAATGAGCAGTTCTTC.

This clone has just a few counts. The chain joins TRBV5-1 to TRBJ2-7; the match to TRBD2 covers 7 bases. The V segment lost 2 bases and the J segment 2 bases; nucleotides outside the gene matches: 4. The germline CDR1 and CDR2 sequences are SGHRS and YFSETQ. The CDR3 sequence is 14 residues long. CDR3 sequence (DNA): TGCGCCAGCAGCTTCGACGGGGGGACCTACGAGCAGTACTTC. It yields the protein CASSFDGGTYEQYF.

This clone was seen at least ten times. V usage is TRBV7-9 and J usage is TRBJ2-5; D possibly corresponds to TRBD1 (6 bases). The CDR3 spans 16 residues. In germline, CDR1 is SEHNR, CDR2 FQNEAQ (reference sequence). V was pared by 4 bases and J by 4 bases, with 19 bases between. The CDR3 DNA reads as TGTGCCAGCAGCTCGCCTAGGACAGACCCCGGAGAGACCCAGTACTTC. It codes for CASSSPRTDPGETQYF.

This clone was found many times. V is TRBV5-4 and J is TRBJ2-2; D might be TRBD2 (7 bases). Germline V lookup: CDR1 SGHNT, CDR2 YYREEE (reference sequence). The CDR3 runs to 16 residues. With 3 bases removed from V and 2 bases from J, the gap between germline ends came to 14 bases. The CDR3 reads CASSSGGPTNTGELFF. In DNA, the CDR3 is TGTGCCAGCAGCTCGGGGGGCCCCACTAACACCGGGGAGCTGTTTTTT.

This clone occurred a few times. CDR3 amino acids: CASNRLVIEQFF. CDR3 nucleotide sequence: TGTGCCAGCAACAGACTAGTAATTGAGCAGTTCTTC. This chain links TRBV5-8 with TRBJ2-1, with D possibly TRBD2 on 6 matching bases. In germline, CDR1 is SGHTS, CDR2 YDEGEE. Trimming removed 6 bases at V and 9 bases at J, with 13 bases between. The CDR3 runs to 12 residues.

There are a few counts of this clone. The chain employs TRBV7-2 and TRBJ2-3; D ambiguous. The CDR3 totals 13 residues. Germline CDR1 SGHTA, CDR2 FQGNSA. The V gene lost 0 bases and the J gene lost 6 bases, with 7 bases spanning the gap. CDR3 sequence reads: CASSLAGSDTQYF. Here the CDR3 DNA reads TGTGCCAGCAGCTTAGCAGGGTCTGATACGCAGTATTTT.

In this sample, this clone is medium-sized. The chain employs TRBV14 and TRBJ2-7; D may be TRBD1 or TRBD2 (5 bases each). CDR1 is SGHDN, CDR2 FVKESK, per germline. V gave up 4 bases and J gave up 11 bases, with 18 bases separating them. The CDR3 runs 13 residues. The DNA for the CDR3 is TGTGCCAGCAGCCTCAAGTTGGGGACGGGGAAGTACTTC. Residues: CASSLKLGTGKYF.

With regard to this clone: One end of the junction fails to match germline, which may point to a read error. The chain recombines TRBV5-1 with TRBJ2-5; unclear D gene. Germline values: CDR1 SGHRS, CDR2 YFSETQ. There are 14 residues in the CDR3. CDR3 coding DNA: TGCGCCAGCAGCTTGGCCCACCCAAGAGAGGCCCAGTACTTC. This encodes CASSLAHPREAQYF. The whole variable domain, remainder taken from reference TRBV5-1 and TRBJ2-5, is KAGVTQTPRYLIKTRGQQVTLSCSPISGHRSVSWYQQTPGQGLQFLFEYFSETQRNKGNFPGRFSGRQFSNSRSEMNVSTLELGDSALYLCASSLAHPREAQYFGPGTRLLVL.

This clone was found a few times. The chain uses TRBV30 and TRBJ2-3; 8 nucleotides line up with TRBD1. V shed 0 bases, J shed 5 bases, and the junction held 7 bases outside the gene matches. This CDR3 comprises 15 residues. From germline, CDR1 is GTSNPN and CDR2 SVGIG (reference sequence). The CDR3 DNA sequence: TGTGCCTGGAGTGTACGCACAGGGGGTAGAGATACGCAGTATTTT. This codes for CAWSVRTGGRDTQYF. The full variable domain, its missing parts supplied by reference TRBV30 and TRBJ2-3, is SQTIHQWPATLVQPVGSPLSLECTVEGTSNPNLYWYRQAAGRGLQLLFYSVGIGQISSEVPQNLSASRPQDRQFILSSKKLLLSDSGFYLCAWSVRTGGRDTQYFGPGTRLTVL.

J is TRBJ2-7 and V is TRBV7-8; tentatively, D is TRBD1 (7 bases). Trimming removed 5 bases from V and 2 bases from J, with 22 bases in between. Germline V gene sequence: CDR1 SGHVS, CDR2 FQNEAQ. The CDR3 has 17 amino acids. CDR3 nucleotides: TGTGCCAGCAGCCCGACAACGGCGGGACAGAGAGCCTACGAGCAGTACTTC. This translates into CASSPTTAGQRAYEQYF.

The V and J genes are TRBV9 and TRBJ2-1; 10 nucleotides agree with TRBD2. This CDR3 is 15 amino acids long. Germline CDR1 reads SGDLS; CDR2 reads YYNGEE. Trimming at V came to 0 bases and at J to 7 bases, leaving 4 bases not matched to a gene. This chain's CDR3 is CASSVDPSGSNEQFF. As DNA, the CDR3 is TGTGCCAGCAGCGTAGACCCTAGCGGGAGTAATGAGCAGTTCTTC.

A few counts support this clone. The rearrangement uses TRBV11-3 and TRBJ2-1; the D gene is possibly TRBD1 (8 bases). The V end was cut by 5 bases, the J end by 4 bases, with 18 bases between. CDR3 size: 16 residues. Germline CDR1 reads SGHNT; CDR2 reads YENEEA. This chain's CDR3 is CASSTPTGGGYNEQFF. The CDR3 coding sequence is TGTGCCAGCAGCACCCCAACAGGGGGGGGTTACAATGAGCAGTTCTTC.

In the case of this clone: One end of the junction fails to match germline, which may point to a read error. The CDR3 sequence is CASSPGQLLVPPNEKLFF. In DNA, the CDR3 is TGCGCCAGCAGCCCCGGCCAGTTACTTGTCCCTCCTAATGAAAAACTGTTTTTT. The genes are TRBV7-2 and TRBJ1-4; D gene unclear. CDR1 and CDR2 from the germline V gene are SGHTA and FQGNSA. This CDR3 region has 18 residues.

Comments on this clone: One junction end disagrees with the germline gene, perhaps due to a read error. The chain uses TRBV4-1 and TRBJ2-6; weak D call: TRBD2 (6 bases). The CDR3 has 15 residues. Germline V CDR1 and CDR2: MGHRA, YSYEKL. CDR3 nucleotide sequence: TGTGCCAGCAGCCAAGGCGGGGCTGGGGCCAACGTCCTGACTTTC. Amino acids: CASSQGGAGANVLTF.

The genes are TRBV28 and TRBJ2-1; no definite D call. V lost 3 bases, J lost 7 bases, and 16 bases lay in between. From germline, CDR1 is MDHEN and CDR2 SYDVKM. The CDR3 is 15 residues long. CDR3 amino acids: CASSFAGPQFNEQFF. As DNA, the CDR3 is TGTGCCAGCAGTTTCGCAGGCCCCCAGTTTAATGAGCAGTTCTTC. Looking up the rest from reference TRBV28 and TRBJ2-1 gives the full variable domain: DVKVTQSSRYLVKRTGEKVFLECVQDMDHENMFWYRQDPGLGLRLIYFSYDVKMKEKGDIPEGYSVSREKKERFSLILESASTNQTSMYLCASSFAGPQFNEQFFGPGTRLTVL.

J is TRBJ2-2 and V is TRBV2, with TRBD1 matching over 7 bases. V trimming: 4 bases; J trimming: 2 bases; junction bases outside the gene matches: 10. This CDR3 region has 17 residues. The germline CDR1 and CDR2 sequences are SNHLY and FYNNEI. The CDR3 sequence is CASSATPGQKNTGELFF. DNA for the CDR3: TGTGCCAGCAGTGCCACCCCGGGACAGAAAAACACCGGGGAGCTGTTTTTT.

This clone has just a few counts. The chain links TRBV6-1 to TRBJ2-6; TRBD2 is a possible D gene (5 bases). CDR1 is MNHNS, CDR2 SASEGT, per germline. The V gene lost 2 bases and the J gene lost 1 base, with 6 bases spanning the gap. CDR3 length: 15 amino acids. CDR3 sequence (DNA): TGTGCCAGCAGTGAAAGGACTTCTGGGGCCAACGTCCTGACTTTC. Protein: CASSERTSGANVLTF.

The table lists this clone with a few counts. The gene calls are TRBV9 and TRBJ1-2; the D is unclear. Trimming removed 4 bases at V and 5 bases at J, with 12 bases between. The CDR3 is 13 residues long. Germline V gene sequence: CDR1 SGDLS, CDR2 YYNGEE. The CDR3 bases are TGTGCCAGCAGCTCCTCACGGGATTATGGCTACACCTTC. Translating gives CASSSSRDYGYTF. The complete variable domain, with remaining parts taken from reference TRBV9 and TRBJ1-2, reads DSGVTQTPKHLITATGQRVTLRCSPRSGDLSVYWYQQSLDQGLQFLIQYYNGEERAKGNILERFSAQQFPDLHSELNLSSLELGDSALYFCASSSSRDYGYTFGSGTRLTVV.

The chain links TRBV29-1 to TRBJ2-3; TRBD2 agrees at 8 bases. Germline V gives CDR1 SQVTM, CDR2 ANQGSEA. The CDR3 extends over 13 amino acids. After removal of 7 bases from V and 6 bases from J, the junction contained 9 bases not matched to a gene. This CDR3 is CSARPGGVDTQYF. The CDR3 DNA follows: TGCAGCGCGCGCCCGGGAGGGGTGGATACGCAGTATTTT.

This clone was found many times. V is TRBV21-1 and J is TRBJ2-1; TRBD1, the table's D call, was not compared with the DNA. TRBV21-1 is a listed pseudogene. CDR3 length: 14 residues. DNA for the CDR3: TGTGCCAGCAGCGGGGCCAGGGGGAAAAATGAGCAGTTCTTC. Translation gives CASSGARGKNEQFF.

This clone was recorded a few times. The V gene is TRBV30, the J gene TRBJ1-2; no firm D call. Trimming shortened V by 0 bases and J by 4 bases, and 15 bases separated the two germline ends. CDR1 and CDR2 (germline): GTSNPN, SVGIG (reference sequence). This CDR3 is 15 amino acids long. The CDR3 is CAWSVTRSSRYGYTF. The CDR3 nucleotides are TGTGCCTGGAGTGTAACACGATCATCTCGCTATGGCTACACCTTC.

The chain recombines TRBV5-1 with TRBJ2-1; 9 positions agree with TRBD2. Trimming at V came to 7 bases and at J to 5 bases, leaving 7 bases not matched to a gene. This CDR3 has 14 amino acids. Looked up from germline, CDR1 is SGHRS and CDR2 is YFSETQ. The CDR3 region is CASGLAGRDNEQFF. DNA of the CDR3: TGCGCCAGCGGTCTAGCGGGACGCGACAATGAGCAGTTCTTC. Combining the CDR3 with reference TRBV5-1 and TRBJ2-1 gives the whole variable domain KAGVTQTPRYLIKTRGQQVTLSCSPISGHRSVSWYQQTPGQGLQFLFEYFSETQRNKGNFPGRFSGRQFSNSRSEMNVSTLELGDSALYLCASGLAGRDNEQFFGPGTRLTVL.